Shown below are 22 T cell receptor beta chains from a single sample sequenced in a study of a mutant IDH1 vaccine in newly diagnosed glioma. Indicated time point: week 47, end of study. Every vaccine dose comprised 300 ug of mutant IDH1 20-mer peptide plus topical imiquimod. No antigen has been assigned to these receptors. The table came from immunoSEQ multiplex PCR; TCRdb's copy has only in-frame clones and leaves some out. The profile shows tens of thousands of clones, 75% to 90% of them singletons. This specimen was PBMCs, taken from a glioma patient whose treatment included an IDH1 peptide vaccine. These receptors all stem from a man aged 40-55 years with glioma.

This chain joins TRBV10-3 and TRBJ1-4; no clear D gene. The germline V gene encodes CDR1 ENHRY and CDR2 SYGVKD. V gave up 2 bases and J gave up 1 base, with 5 bases separating them. This CDR3 has 14 residues. The CDR3 spells CAISEPQTNEKLFF. CDR3 nucleotides: TGTGCCATCAGTGAGCCTCAAACTAATGAAAAACTGTTTTTT.

This sequence joins TRBV18 and TRBJ1-1; D possibly corresponds to TRBD1 (6 bases). Trimming cost V 2 bases and J 0 bases, with 10 bases left between them. The CDR3 sequence is 15 residues long. The germline CDR1 and CDR2 sequences are KGHSH and LQKENI. CDR3 nucleotides: TGTGCCAGCTCACCAGAGGGGGGCATGAACACTGAAGCTTTCTTT. Translated, it gives CASSPEGGMNTEAFF. The full variable domain, rest sourced from reference TRBV18 and TRBJ1-1, is NAGVMQNPRHLVRRRGQEARLRCSPMKGHSHVYWYRQLPEEGLKFMVYLQKENIIDESGMPKERFSAEFPKEGPSILRIQQVVRGDSAAYFCASSPEGGMNTEAFFGQGTRLTVV.

This chain connects TRBV4-1 to TRBJ2-5; D might be TRBD1 (6 bases). The J call may be faulty, since TRBJ2-7 better matches the DNA end. In germline, CDR1 is MGHRA, CDR2 YSYEKL. This CDR3 region has 14 residues. CDR3 nucleotides: TGCGCCAGCAGCCAAGAGGACAGCTCCTACGAGCAGTACTTC. It translates to CASSQEDSSYEQYF.

This rearrangement joins TRBV6-5 to TRBJ1-6; D unresolved. Trimming shortened V by 4 bases and J by 10 bases, and 11 bases separated the two germline ends. CDR1 is MNHEY, CDR2 SVGAGI, per germline. CDR3 length: 13 residues. CDR3 DNA sequence: TGTGCCAGCAGTTTCGGACGGGTGTCACCCCTCCACTTT. Amino acids: CASSFGRVSPLHF.

This clone was detected a few times. The chain has TRBV5-4 and TRBJ1-1; no clear D. Germline V gives CDR1 SGHNT, CDR2 YYREEE (reference sequence). The V end was cut by 4 bases, the J end by 4 bases, with 14 bases between. The CDR3 is 14 residues long. Written as DNA, the CDR3 is TGTGCCAGCAGCCCTGGGCAGGACGGCACTGAAGCTTTCTTT. It encodes CASSPGQDGTEAFF.

The genes are TRBV5-1 and TRBJ2-7; D unclear. CDR1 is SGHRS and CDR2 is YFSETQ in the germline V gene. Trimming removed 0 bases from V and 12 bases from J, with 19 bases in between. The CDR3 extends over 14 amino acids. The CDR3 protein is CASSLGTPSRQSYF. In DNA, the CDR3 is TGCGCCAGCAGCTTGGGTACTCCGTCGAGGCAATCGTACTTC.

The DNA of the CDR3 is TGTGCCAGCAGACCCGGGCAACAGAGCTACGAGCAGTACTTC. Its protein is CASRPGQQSYEQYF. The J gene is TRBJ2-7, the V gene TRBV5-5; D uncertain. The germline V gene has CDR1 SGHKS and CDR2 YYEKEE (reference sequence). V was cut by 5 bases and J by 3 bases, with 15 bases left in between. This CDR3 has 14 amino acids.

The chain carries TRBV21-1 and TRBJ2-7; the table's TRBD2 call for D was not verified on the DNA. TRBV21-1 is a known pseudogene. This CDR3 has 11 amino acids. The CDR3 sequence: CASSKARTWYF. CDR3 DNA sequence: TGTGCCAGCAGCAAAGCGCGTACTTGGTACTTC.

V is TRBV19 and J is TRBJ2-1, with D tentatively TRBD1 (6 bases). This CDR3 is built from 13 residues. V was shortened by 5 bases and J by 8 bases, with 13 bases between the two germline ends. CDR1 is LNHDA and CDR2 is SQIVND in the germline V gene (reference sequence). The CDR3, as DNA: TGTGCCAGTAGTCCACAGGGTTTCGATGAGCAGTTCTTC. It translates to CASSPQGFDEQFF.

The V call is TRBV5-5, the J call TRBJ1-1; D perhaps matches TRBD1 (6 bases). The V gene's germline CDR1 is SGHKS and CDR2 YYEKEE (reference sequence). The CDR3 runs 15 residues. The V gene lost 2 bases and the J gene lost 3 bases, with 14 bases spanning the gap. This CDR3 reads CASSFGGGLDTEAFF. CDR3 DNA sequence: TGTGCCAGCAGCTTCGGTGGGGGCCTGGACACTGAAGCTTTCTTT.

The J gene is TRBJ1-1, the V gene TRBV4-3, with D possibly TRBD1 on 5 matching bases. The length of the CDR3 is 15 residues. Germline V gene data show CDR1 as LGHNA and CDR2 as YSLEER. V was cut by 2 bases and J by 0 bases, with 10 bases left in between. CDR3 sequence reads: CASSQNLGVNTEAFF. In DNA, the CDR3 is TGCGCCAGCAGCCAAAATCTGGGGGTGAACACTGAAGCTTTCTTT.

The J gene is TRBJ2-3, the V gene TRBV7-3, with D tentatively TRBD1 or TRBD2 (5 bases each). The CDR3 spans 15 residues. CDR1 SGHTA and CDR2 FQGTGA come from the germline V gene. Trimming took off 4 bases at V and 4 bases at J, with 15 bases between the two ends. CDR3 DNA: TGTGCCAGCAGCTCAACCGGGACCACCGCAGATACGCAGTATTTT. This translates into CASSSTGTTADTQYF.

This chain joins TRBV29-1 and TRBJ1-2, with D possibly being TRBD1 (6 bases). Germline CDR1 reads SQVTM; CDR2 reads ANQGSEA. With 2 bases removed from V and 2 bases from J, the gap between germline ends came to 12 bases. This CDR3 contains 14 residues. CDR3 bases: TGCAGCGTTGAATCACCGGACAGAAACTATGGCTACACCTTC. Translated: CSVESPDRNYGYTF.

CDR3 coding DNA: TGTGCCAGCAGCTATGACAGGGGGCAATCCGGGGAGCTGTTTTTT. The encoded protein is CASSYDRGQSGELFF. The chain employs TRBV7-2 and TRBJ2-2; 10 nucleotides match TRBD1. V gave up 4 bases and J gave up 6 bases; unmatched junction bases: 5. Germline V gene sequence: CDR1 SGHTA, CDR2 FQGNSA. The CDR3 has 15 residues.

V is TRBV5-4 and J is TRBJ2-1, with D tentatively TRBD2 (6 bases). There are 16 residues in the CDR3. From germline, CDR1 is SGHNT and CDR2 YYREEE (reference sequence). Trimming removed 2 bases at V and 0 bases at J, with 12 bases between. In nucleotides, the CDR3 is TGTGCCAGCAGCTTAGGGACTCCGAGCTCCTACAATGAGCAGTTCTTC. It encodes CASSLGTPSSYNEQFF. The variable domain in full, completed from reference TRBV5-4 and TRBJ2-1, reads ETGVTQSPTHLIKTRGQQVTLRCSSQSGHNTVSWYQQALGQGPQFIFQYYREEENGRGNFPPRFSGLQFPNYSSELNVNALELDDSALYLCASSLGTPSSYNEQFFGPGTRLTVL.

This clone was detected only a few times. The chain has TRBV7-2 and TRBJ2-7; 13 nucleotides match TRBD2. Germline loops: CDR1 SGHTA, CDR2 FQGNSA. The CDR3 loop spans 16 amino acids. J lost 4 bases, V lost 6 bases, and 9 bases had no gene match. The CDR3, as DNA: TGTGCCAGCAGGCTACTAGCGGGAGGGCCGATGTACGAGCAGTACTTC. This sequence encodes CASRLLAGGPMYEQYF.

The chain recombines TRBV15 with TRBJ2-5, with 11 bases fitting TRBD2. CDR3 length: 18 amino acids. The germline CDR1 and CDR2 sequences are LNHNV and YYDKDF (reference sequence). V dropped 0 bases and J dropped 5; count of bases not matched to a gene: 11. The CDR3 loop is CATSREGSSSGGQETQYF. CDR3 nucleotides: TGTGCCACCAGCAGAGAGGGATCCTCTAGCGGGGGGCAGGAGACCCAGTACTTC.

The chain joins TRBV7-8 to TRBJ1-2; 10 nucleotides align to TRBD1. Per germline, CDR1 SGHVS and CDR2 FQNEAQ. CDR3 length: 16 amino acids. The junction had 6 bases not matched to a gene; V was cut back by 5 bases and J by 0 bases. CDR3 loop: CASSPRTGGTNYGYTF. The CDR3 bases are TGTGCCAGCAGCCCCCGGACAGGGGGGACTAACTATGGCTACACCTTC.

This sequence joins TRBV30 and TRBJ1-2, with D unclear. V was pared by 4 bases and J by 8 bases, with 17 bases between. Germline V gene lookup returns CDR1 GTSNPN and CDR2 SVGIG (reference sequence). The CDR3 sequence is 13 residues long. In DNA, the CDR3 is TGTGCCTGGAATCCCGGGATTATCGGGGGCTACACCTTC. Amino acid sequence: CAWNPGIIGGYTF.

This chain joins TRBV29-1 and TRBJ2-5, with 10 bases matching TRBD2. Losses at the gene ends were 3 bases for V and 1 base for J; bases not matched to a gene: 5. This CDR3 has 15 amino acids. Per germline, CDR1 SQVTM and CDR2 ANQGSEA. CDR3 region: CSVEPSGGSQETQYF. The CDR3, as DNA: TGCAGCGTTGAGCCTAGCGGGGGCTCCCAAGAGACCCAGTACTTC. Full variable domain (missing parts from reference TRBV29-1 and TRBJ2-5): SAVISQKPSRDICQRGTSLTIQCQVDSQVTMMFWYRQQPGQSLTLIATANQGSEATYESGFVIDKFPISRPNLTFSTLTVSNMSPEDSSIYLCSVEPSGGSQETQYFGPGTRLLVL.

The chain links TRBV5-1 to TRBJ1-1; D call uncertain. The CDR3 sequence is 13 residues long. V was shortened by 5 bases and J by 5 bases, with 13 bases between the two germline ends. The germline gives CDR1 SGHRS, CDR2 YFSETQ. CDR3 sequence: CASREAVWTEAFF. Here the CDR3 DNA reads TGCGCCAGCAGGGAGGCGGTATGGACTGAAGCTTTCTTT.

The chain is built from TRBV5-6 and TRBJ2-1; 13 bases agree with TRBD2. CDR3 length: 15 amino acids. Germline values: CDR1 SGHDT, CDR2 YYEEEE. Trimming removed 3 bases from V and 9 bases from J; junction bases left unmatched: 6. The CDR3 is CASSSGLAGVGEQFF. DNA of the CDR3: TGTGCCAGCAGCTCTGGACTAGCGGGGGTTGGTGAGCAGTTCTTC.